The 7 T cell receptor beta chains in this list originate from one sample, sequenced in a study of blood T cell repertoires in COVID-19. Using immunoSEQ multiplex PCR, the repertoire was profiled, and TCRdb retains in-frame clones only, with some absent. The sample has 200,000 to 300,000 clones; around 86% are singletons. The sequenced sample consisted of PBMCs or T cells enriched from blood (not recorded which). The receptor set was obtained from a woman aged 40 to 50 with acute COVID-19.

V is TRBV27 and J is TRBJ1-2; D gene ambiguous. The V and J ends lost 5 bases and 8 bases respectively, with 15 bases between them. In germline, CDR1 is MNHEY, CDR2 SMNVEV (reference sequence). This CDR3 is built from 13 residues. This chain's CDR3 is CASSPQIFTGYTF. In DNA form, the CDR3 reads TGTGCCAGCAGTCCACAAATCTTTACGGGCTACACCTTC.

The chain is built from TRBV7-3 and TRBJ2-2; TRBD2 matches at 12 bases. The length of the CDR3 is 15 residues. Looked up from germline, CDR1 is SGHTA and CDR2 is FQGTGA. Losses at the gene ends were 5 bases for V and 8 bases for J; bases not matched to a gene: 6. The CDR3 sequence: CASSPSGRASGELFF. In DNA, the CDR3 is TGTGCCAGCAGCCCTAGCGGGAGGGCCTCGGGGGAGCTGTTTTTT.

The CDR3 coding sequence is TGTGCCATCATGGCAGGGGCTAACACTGAAGCTTTCTTT. This encodes CAIMAGANTEAFF. The gene calls are TRBV10-3 and TRBJ1-1, with D maybe TRBD1 (6 bases). Trimming cost V 7 bases and J 2 bases, with 11 bases left between them. Germline CDR1 reads ENHRY; CDR2 reads SYGVKD. This CDR3 spans 13 amino acids.

This clone was detected only once. The V call is TRBV4-1, the J call TRBJ1-2; D is ambiguous. Trimming shortened V by 0 bases and J by 8 bases, and 13 bases separated the two germline ends. The CDR3 totals 14 residues. The germline V gene encodes CDR1 MGHRA and CDR2 YSYEKL. CDR3 amino acids: CASSQDVGRVGYTF. The CDR3 DNA is TGCGCCAGCAGCCAAGATGTGGGGAGGGTCGGCTACACCTTC.

The gene calls are TRBV27 and TRBJ2-1; 9 bases are a match to TRBD1. Germline trimming cut 2 bases from V and 8 bases from J; bases unmatched to any gene: 7. Germline loops: CDR1 MNHEY, CDR2 SMNVEV (reference sequence). The CDR3 has 15 residues. CDR3 loop: CASSLTGGASYEQFF. CDR3 sequence (DNA): TGTGCCAGCAGTTTAACAGGGGGCGCAAGCTATGAGCAGTTCTTC.

This rearrangement joins TRBV3-1 (or the pseudogene TRBV3-2) to TRBJ2-3, with D hard to call. The CDR3 loop spans 13 amino acids. V gave up 4 bases and J gave up 6 bases, with 11 bases separating them. Germline CDR1 is LGHDT and CDR2 is YNNKEL (reference sequence). The CDR3 DNA reads TGTGCCAGCAGCCTGAGCCAATGGGATACGCAGTATTTT. The encoded protein is CASSLSQWDTQYF.

The V call is TRBV14, the J call TRBJ1-1; 8 nucleotides agree with TRBD1. This CDR3 is built from 16 residues. In germline, CDR1 is SGHDN, CDR2 FVKESK. The junction had 4 bases not matched to a gene; V was cut back by 1 base and J by 0 bases. The CDR3 region has the DNA TGTGCCAGCAGCCAAGGGACAGGGCCCATGAACACTGAAGCTTTCTTT. It yields the protein CASSQGTGPMNTEAFF.